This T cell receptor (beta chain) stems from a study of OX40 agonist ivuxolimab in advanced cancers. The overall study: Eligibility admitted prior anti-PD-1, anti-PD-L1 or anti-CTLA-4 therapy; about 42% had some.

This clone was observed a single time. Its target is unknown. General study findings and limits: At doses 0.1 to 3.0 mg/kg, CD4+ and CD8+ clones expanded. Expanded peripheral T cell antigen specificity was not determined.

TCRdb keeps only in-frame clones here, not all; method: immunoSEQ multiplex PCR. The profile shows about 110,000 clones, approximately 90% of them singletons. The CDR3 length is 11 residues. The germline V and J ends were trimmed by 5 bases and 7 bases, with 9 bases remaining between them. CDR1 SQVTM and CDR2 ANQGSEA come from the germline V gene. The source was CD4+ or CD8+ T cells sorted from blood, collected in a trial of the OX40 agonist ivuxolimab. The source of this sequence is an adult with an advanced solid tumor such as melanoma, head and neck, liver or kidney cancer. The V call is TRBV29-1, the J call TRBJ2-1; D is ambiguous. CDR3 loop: CSVRRVNEQFF. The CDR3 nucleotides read TGCAGCGTTCGTCGAGTTAATGAGCAGTTCTTC.